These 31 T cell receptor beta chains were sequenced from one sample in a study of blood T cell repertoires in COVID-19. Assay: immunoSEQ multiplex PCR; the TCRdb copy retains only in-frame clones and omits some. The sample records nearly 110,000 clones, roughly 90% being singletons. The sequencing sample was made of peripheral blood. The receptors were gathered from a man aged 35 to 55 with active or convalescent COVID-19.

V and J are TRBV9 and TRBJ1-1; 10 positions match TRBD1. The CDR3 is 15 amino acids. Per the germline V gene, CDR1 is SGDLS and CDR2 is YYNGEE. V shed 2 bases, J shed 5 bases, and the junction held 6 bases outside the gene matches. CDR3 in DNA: TGTGCCAGCAGCGTCGGGACAGGGGTCGGAACTGAAGCTTTCTTT. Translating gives CASSVGTGVGTEAFF.

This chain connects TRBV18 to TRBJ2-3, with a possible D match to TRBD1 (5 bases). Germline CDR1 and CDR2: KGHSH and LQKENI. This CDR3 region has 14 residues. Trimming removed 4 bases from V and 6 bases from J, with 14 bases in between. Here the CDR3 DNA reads TGTGCCAGCTCACGCTTTGGGGCAACCGATACGCAGTATTTT. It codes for CASSRFGATDTQYF.

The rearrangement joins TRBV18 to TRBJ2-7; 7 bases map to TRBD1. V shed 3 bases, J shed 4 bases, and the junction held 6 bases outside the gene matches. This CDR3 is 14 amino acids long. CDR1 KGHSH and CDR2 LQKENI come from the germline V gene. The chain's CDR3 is CASSPTGTAYEQYF. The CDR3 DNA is TGTGCCAGCTCACCCACCGGGACAGCATACGAGCAGTACTTC.

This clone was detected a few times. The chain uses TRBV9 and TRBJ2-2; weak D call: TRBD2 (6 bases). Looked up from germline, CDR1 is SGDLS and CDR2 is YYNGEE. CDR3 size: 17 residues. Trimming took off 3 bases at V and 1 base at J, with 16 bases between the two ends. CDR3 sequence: CASSESPPTRNTGELFF. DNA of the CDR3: TGTGCCAGCAGCGAGAGCCCTCCGACTAGGAACACCGGGGAGCTGTTTTTT.

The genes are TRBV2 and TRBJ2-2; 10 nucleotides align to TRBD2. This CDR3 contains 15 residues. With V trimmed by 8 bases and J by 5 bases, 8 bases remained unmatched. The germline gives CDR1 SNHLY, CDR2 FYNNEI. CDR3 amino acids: CASGGAGGPTGELFF. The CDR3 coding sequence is TGTGCCAGCGGAGGAGCGGGAGGGCCAACCGGGGAGCTGTTTTTT.

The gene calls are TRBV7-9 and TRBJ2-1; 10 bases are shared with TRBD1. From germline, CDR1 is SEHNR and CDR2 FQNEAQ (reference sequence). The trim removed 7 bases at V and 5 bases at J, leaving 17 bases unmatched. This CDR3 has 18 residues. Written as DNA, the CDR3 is TGTGCCAGCACCACCGAAGCCCTTGACAGGGGGCGAAACAATGAGCAGTTCTTC. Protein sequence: CASTTEALDRGRNNEQFF.

CDR3 sequence (DNA): TGTGCCAGCAGCTTAGCCGGGACAGCGAACGAGCAGTACTTC. This gives the protein CASSLAGTANEQYF. V gene TRBV7-9 combines with J gene TRBJ2-7; 7 bases are a match to TRBD1. The CDR3 contains 14 residues. With V trimmed by 0 bases and J by 5 bases, 4 bases remained unmatched. Per germline, CDR1 SEHNR and CDR2 FQNEAQ (reference sequence).

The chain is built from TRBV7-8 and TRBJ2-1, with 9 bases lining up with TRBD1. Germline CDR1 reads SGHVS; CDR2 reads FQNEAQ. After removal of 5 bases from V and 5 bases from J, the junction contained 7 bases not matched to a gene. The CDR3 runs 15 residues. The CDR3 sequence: CASSPRTGVDNEQFF. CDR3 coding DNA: TGTGCCAGCAGCCCCCGGACAGGGGTAGACAATGAGCAGTTCTTC.

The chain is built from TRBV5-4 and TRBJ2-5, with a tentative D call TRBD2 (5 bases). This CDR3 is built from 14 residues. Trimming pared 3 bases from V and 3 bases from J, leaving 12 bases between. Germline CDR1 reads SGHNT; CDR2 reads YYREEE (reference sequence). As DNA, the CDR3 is TGTGCCAGCAGCTCCCAGCGGATGGAAGAGACCCAGTACTTC. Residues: CASSSQRMEETQYF.

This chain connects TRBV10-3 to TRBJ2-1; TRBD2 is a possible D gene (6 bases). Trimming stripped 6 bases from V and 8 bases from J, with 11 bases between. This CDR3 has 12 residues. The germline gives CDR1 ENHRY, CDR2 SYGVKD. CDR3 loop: CAISSKRDEQFF. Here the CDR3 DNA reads TGTGCCATCAGCTCAAAGCGGGATGAGCAGTTCTTC.

This CDR3 reads CASSSGTSGSYEQYF. CDR3 bases: TGTGCCAGCTCTTCCGGGACTAGCGGTTCCTACGAGCAGTACTTC. The chain is built from TRBV18 and TRBJ2-7, with 11 bases aligning to TRBD2. The CDR3 sequence is 15 residues long. The germline gives CDR1 KGHSH, CDR2 LQKENI. Trimming at V came to 6 bases and at J to 1 base, leaving 5 bases not matched to a gene.

CDR3 in DNA: TGTGCCAGCAGCCCGAAAAAGGGCCTAGCGGGAGGGCCTCAAAATGAGCAGTTCTTC. Translation gives CASSPKKGLAGGPQNEQFF. This rearrangement joins TRBV3-1 (or the pseudogene TRBV3-2) to TRBJ2-1; TRBD2 matches 12 bases. CDR1 and CDR2 from the germline V gene are LGHDT and YNNKEL (reference sequence). The CDR3 runs to 19 residues. V lost 4 bases to trimming and J lost 7 bases; unmatched junction nucleotides: 17.

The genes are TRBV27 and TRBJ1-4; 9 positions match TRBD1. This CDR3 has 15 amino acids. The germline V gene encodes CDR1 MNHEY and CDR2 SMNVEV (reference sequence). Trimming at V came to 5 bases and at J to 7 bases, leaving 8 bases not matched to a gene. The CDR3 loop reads CASSPLRDRVEKLFF. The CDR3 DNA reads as TGTGCCAGCAGTCCACTCCGGGACAGGGTTGAAAAACTGTTTTTT.

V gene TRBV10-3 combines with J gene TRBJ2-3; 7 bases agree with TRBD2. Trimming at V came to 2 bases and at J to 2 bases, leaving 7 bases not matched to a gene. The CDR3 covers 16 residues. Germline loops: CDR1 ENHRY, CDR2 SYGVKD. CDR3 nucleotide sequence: TGTGCCATCAGTGAGCCGGGGAGGGGATACACAGATACGCAGTATTTT. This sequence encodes CAISEPGRGYTDTQYF.

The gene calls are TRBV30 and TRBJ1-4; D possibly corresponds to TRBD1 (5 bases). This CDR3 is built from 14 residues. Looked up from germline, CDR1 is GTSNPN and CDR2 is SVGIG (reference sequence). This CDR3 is CGCLPGVRNEKLFF. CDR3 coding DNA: TGTGGCTGCCTACCGGGGGTCCGGAATGAAAAACTGTTTTTT.

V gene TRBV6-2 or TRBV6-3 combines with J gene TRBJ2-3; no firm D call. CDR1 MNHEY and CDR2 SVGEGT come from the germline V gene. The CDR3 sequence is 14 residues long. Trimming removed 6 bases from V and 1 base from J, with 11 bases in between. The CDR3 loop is CASSHESGTDTQYF. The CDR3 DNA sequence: TGTGCCAGCAGCCACGAGTCGGGCACAGATACGCAGTATTTT.

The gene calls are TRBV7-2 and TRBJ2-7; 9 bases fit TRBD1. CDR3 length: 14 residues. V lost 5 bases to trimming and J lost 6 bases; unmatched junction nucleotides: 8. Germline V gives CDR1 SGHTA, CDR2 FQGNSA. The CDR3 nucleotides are TGTGCCAGCAGCGCGGGACAGGGAGAAACCGAGCAGTACTTC. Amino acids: CASSAGQGETEQYF.

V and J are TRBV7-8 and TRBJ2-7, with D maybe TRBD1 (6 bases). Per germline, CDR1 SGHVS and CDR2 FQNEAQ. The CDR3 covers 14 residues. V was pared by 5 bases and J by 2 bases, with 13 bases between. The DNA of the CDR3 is TGTGCCAGCAGCCCCCCCCAGGGGACCTACGAGCAGTACTTC. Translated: CASSPPQGTYEQYF.

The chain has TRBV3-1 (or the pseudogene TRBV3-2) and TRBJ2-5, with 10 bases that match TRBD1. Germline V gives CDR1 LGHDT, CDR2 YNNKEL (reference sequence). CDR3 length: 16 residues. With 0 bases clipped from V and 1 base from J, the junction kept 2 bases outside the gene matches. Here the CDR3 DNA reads TGTGCCAGCAGCCAAGACGGGACAGGGGCCCAAGAGACCCAGTACTTC. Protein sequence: CASSQDGTGAQETQYF.

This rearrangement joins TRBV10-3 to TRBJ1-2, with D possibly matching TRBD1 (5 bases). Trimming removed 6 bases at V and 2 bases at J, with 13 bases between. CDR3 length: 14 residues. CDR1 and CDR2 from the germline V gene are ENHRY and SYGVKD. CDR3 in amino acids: CAIRLDSNNYGYTF. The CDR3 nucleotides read TGTGCCATCAGACTTGACAGTAACAACTATGGCTACACCTTC.

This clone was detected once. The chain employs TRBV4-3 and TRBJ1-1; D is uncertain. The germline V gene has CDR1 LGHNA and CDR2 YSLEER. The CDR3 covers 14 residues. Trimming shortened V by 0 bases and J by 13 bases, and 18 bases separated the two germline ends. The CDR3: CASSQDHQVPVHFF. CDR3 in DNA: TGCGCCAGCAGCCAAGATCACCAAGTTCCTGTACATTTCTTT.

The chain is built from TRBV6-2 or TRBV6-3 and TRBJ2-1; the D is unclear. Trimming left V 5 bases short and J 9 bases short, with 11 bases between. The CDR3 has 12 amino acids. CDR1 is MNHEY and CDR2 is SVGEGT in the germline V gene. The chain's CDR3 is CASSHPSGEQFF. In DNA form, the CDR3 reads TGTGCCAGCAGTCACCCATCCGGTGAGCAGTTCTTC.

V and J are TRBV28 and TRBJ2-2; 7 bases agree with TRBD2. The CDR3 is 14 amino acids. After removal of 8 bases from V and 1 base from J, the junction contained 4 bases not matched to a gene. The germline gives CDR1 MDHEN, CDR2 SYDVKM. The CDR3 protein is CASRGSRNTGELFF. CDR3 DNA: TGTGCCAGCCGCGGGAGTCGGAACACCGGGGAGCTGTTTTTT.

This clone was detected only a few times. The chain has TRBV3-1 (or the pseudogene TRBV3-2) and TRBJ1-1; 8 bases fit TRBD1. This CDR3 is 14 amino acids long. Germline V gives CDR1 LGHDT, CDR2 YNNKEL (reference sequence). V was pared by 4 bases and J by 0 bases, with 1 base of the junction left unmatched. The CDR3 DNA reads TGTGCCAGCAGCCCGGGACAGGTGAACACTGAAGCTTTCTTT. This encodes CASSPGQVNTEAFF.

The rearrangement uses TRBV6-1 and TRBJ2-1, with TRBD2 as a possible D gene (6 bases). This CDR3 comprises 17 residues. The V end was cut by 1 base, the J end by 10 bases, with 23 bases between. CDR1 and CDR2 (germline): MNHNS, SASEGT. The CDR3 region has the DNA TGTGCCAGCAGTGAAGGGGTTTCTGGGGGACTGCCGGGCGAGCAGTTCTTC. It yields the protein CASSEGVSGGLPGEQFF.

CDR3 sequence: CASGRGGNLYEQYF. CDR3 DNA sequence: TGTGCCAGCGGACGGGGCGGGAACCTCTACGAGCAGTACTTC. This sequence joins TRBV28 and TRBJ2-7, with D perhaps matching TRBD2 (6 bases). Germline V lookup: CDR1 MDHEN, CDR2 SYDVKM. The CDR3 has 14 amino acids. The germline V and J ends were trimmed by 8 bases and 3 bases, with 17 bases remaining between them. Filled out from reference TRBV28 and TRBJ2-7, the complete variable domain reads DVKVTQSSRYLVKRTGEKVFLECVQDMDHENMFWYRQDPGLGLRLIYFSYDVKMKEKGDIPEGYSVSREKKERFSLILESASTNQTSMYLCASGRGGNLYEQYFGPGTRLTVT.

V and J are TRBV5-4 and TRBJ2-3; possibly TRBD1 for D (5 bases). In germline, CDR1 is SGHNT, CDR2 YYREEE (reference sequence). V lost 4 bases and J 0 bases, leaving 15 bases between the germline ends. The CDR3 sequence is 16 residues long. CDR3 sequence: CASSLRQISSTDTQYF. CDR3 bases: TGTGCCAGCAGCCTACGACAGATTTCTAGCACAGATACGCAGTATTTT.

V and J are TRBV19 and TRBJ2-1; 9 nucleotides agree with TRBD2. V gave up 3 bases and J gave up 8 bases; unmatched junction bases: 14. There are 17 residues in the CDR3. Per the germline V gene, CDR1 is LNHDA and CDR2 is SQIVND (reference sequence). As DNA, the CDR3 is TGTGCCAGTAGTATTACTAGCGGGCTCCTTTCAGGTGATGAGCAGTTCTTC. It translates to CASSITSGLLSGDEQFF.

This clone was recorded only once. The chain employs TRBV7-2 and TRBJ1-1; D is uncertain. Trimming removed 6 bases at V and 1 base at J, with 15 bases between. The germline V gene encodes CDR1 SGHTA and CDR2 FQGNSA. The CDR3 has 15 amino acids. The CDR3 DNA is TGTGCCAGCAGTCATATACAGCCGCCGAACACTGAAGCTTTCTTT. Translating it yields CASSHIQPPNTEAFF.

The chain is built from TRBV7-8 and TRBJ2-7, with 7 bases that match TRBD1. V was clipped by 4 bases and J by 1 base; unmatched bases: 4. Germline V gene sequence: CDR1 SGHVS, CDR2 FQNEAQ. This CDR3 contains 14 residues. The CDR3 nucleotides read TGTGCCAGCAGCTCCCGGGACAGTTCCTACGAGCAGTACTTC. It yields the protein CASSSRDSSYEQYF.

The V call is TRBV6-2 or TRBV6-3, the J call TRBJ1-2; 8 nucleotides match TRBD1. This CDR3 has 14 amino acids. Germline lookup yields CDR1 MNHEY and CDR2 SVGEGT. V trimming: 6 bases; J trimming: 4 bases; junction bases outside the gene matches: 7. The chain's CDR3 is CASSHGQGAYGYTF. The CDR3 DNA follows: TGTGCCAGCAGCCACGGACAGGGAGCCTATGGCTACACCTTC.